One sample yielded the 27 T cell receptor beta chains listed below, sequenced in a study of T cells in Graves' hyperthyroidism and ophthalmopathy. Using RNA transcripts as the source, TCR beta CDR3 regions were amplified. The TCR CDR3 first-round RT-PCR relied on the HTBI primer set. TCRdb redid the calling of the multiplex PCR reads with MiXCR, one entry per CDR3 protein. The sample has roughly 500,000 distinct CDR3 sequences; 46% are singletons. The sequencing input was peripheral blood or thyroid tissue (not recorded which). These TCRs come from an adult woman with Graves' disease, either hyperthyroidism or ophthalmopathy (not recorded which).

The chain joins TRBV7-2 to TRBJ1-1; no clear D gene. CDR3 size: 12 residues. Trimming removed 3 bases from V and 7 bases from J, with 9 bases in between. Germline V gene data show CDR1 as SGHTA and CDR2 as FQGNSA. As DNA, the CDR3 is TGTGCCAGCAGCTTGCTTGTTGGTGAAGCTTTCTTT. Translating gives CASSLLVGEAFF.

A word on this clonotype: This may be a read error: a much more frequent sequence differs by one nucleotide. The chain couples TRBV19 to TRBJ2-7, with 7 bases identical to TRBD1. Germline lookup yields CDR1 LNHDA and CDR2 SQIVND (reference sequence). The CDR3 runs to 16 residues. Trimming at V came to 4 bases and at J to 0 bases, leaving 9 bases not matched to a gene. CDR3 loop: CASSRSRGIPSYEQYF. Here the CDR3 DNA reads TGTGCCAGTAGTAGGAGCAGGGGGATCCCCTCCTACGAGCAGTACTTC.

The table lists this clonotype with many counts. This rearrangement joins TRBV15 to TRBJ1-4; perhaps TRBD1 as D (6 bases). V lost 5 bases to trimming and J lost 3 bases, with 10 bases between them. The CDR3 is made up of 14 amino acids. Germline V gives CDR1 LNHNV, CDR2 YYDKDF (reference sequence). CDR3 loop: CATSDRLPNEKLFF. The CDR3 DNA reads TGTGCCACCAGCGACAGGTTACCTAATGAAAAACTGTTTTTT. Full variable domain (outside the CDR3, taken from reference TRBV15 and TRBJ1-4): DAMVIQNPRYQVTQFGKPVTLSCSQTLNHNVMYWYQQKSSQAPKLLFHYYDKDFNNEADTPDNFQSRRPNTSFCFLDIRSPGLGDTAMYLCATSDRLPNEKLFFGSGTQLSVL.

This clonotype has ten or more counts. The chain is built from TRBV5-6 and TRBJ1-1; no clear D. The CDR3 extends over 13 amino acids. Germline loops: CDR1 SGHDT, CDR2 YYEEEE. The germline V and J ends were trimmed by 4 bases and 0 bases, with 7 bases remaining between them. CDR3 loop: CASSRSVNTEAFF. CDR3 DNA: TGTGCCAGCAGCCGGAGTGTGAACACTGAAGCTTTCTTT.

The chain joins TRBV4-3 to TRBJ1-6; the D is unclear. Germline loops: CDR1 LGHNA, CDR2 YSLEER. V was clipped by 5 bases and J by 8 bases, with 10 bases between them. This CDR3 has 13 amino acids. CDR3 loop: CASSYGSDSPLHF. In DNA, the CDR3 is TGCGCCAGCAGCTATGGGTCGGATTCACCCCTCCACTTT.

This clonotype was picked up many times. The J gene is TRBJ2-7, the V gene TRBV24-1; D unclear. Trimming removed 7 bases at V and 7 bases at J, with 28 bases between. CDR1 is KGHDR, CDR2 SFDVKD, per germline. The CDR3 is 17 residues long. This chain's CDR3 is CATSDPPLRAHPWEQYF. As DNA, the CDR3 is TGTGCCACCAGCGACCCTCCGCTCCGGGCGCACCCTTGGGAGCAGTACTTC.

This sequence joins TRBV7-8 and TRBJ1-3; a possible D gene is TRBD1 (5 bases). Looked up from germline, CDR1 is SGHVS and CDR2 is FQNEAQ. V lost 6 bases and J 2 bases, leaving 14 bases between the germline ends. The length of the CDR3 is 15 residues. DNA of the CDR3: TGTGCCAGCAGAAAGGGGCGGAACACTGGAAACACCATATATTTT. This translates into CASRKGRNTGNTIYF.

As to this clonotype: One end of the junction is discordant with germline, which a read error may explain. The J gene is TRBJ1-1, the V gene TRBV10-3; a possible D gene is TRBD1 (6 bases). The germline V gene has CDR1 ENHRY and CDR2 SYGVKD. There are 13 residues in the CDR3. CDR3 sequence (DNA): TGTGCTATCAGTGAGTCAGGGGACACTGAAGCTTTCTTT. Protein sequence: CAISESGDTEAFF.

This clonotype was counted only a few times. The chain is built from TRBV6-2 or TRBV6-3 and TRBJ2-7; D is undetermined. CDR1 MNHEY and CDR2 SVGEGT come from the germline V gene. The CDR3 contains 11 residues. The V gene lost 7 bases and the J gene lost 6 bases, with 10 bases spanning the gap. In DNA form, the CDR3 reads TGTGCCAGCACAGAAACGTGCGAGCAGTACTTC. Amino acid sequence: CASTETCEQYF.

The chain has TRBV7-3 and TRBJ1-1; unclear D gene. The V end lost 3 bases, the J end lost 0 bases, and 17 bases lay between the germline ends. CDR3 size: 17 residues. Germline lookup yields CDR1 SGHTA and CDR2 FQGTGA. CDR3 bases: TGTGCCAGCAGCTTTGTTGGTGGGAGGACGGTGAACACTGAAGCTTTCTTT. Protein: CASSFVGGRTVNTEAFF.

This sequence joins TRBV19 and TRBJ1-5, with 7 bases lining up with TRBD1. Germline V lookup: CDR1 LNHDA, CDR2 SQIVND (reference sequence). Losses at the gene ends were 6 bases for V and 7 bases for J; bases not matched to a gene: 9. This CDR3 is 14 amino acids long. CDR3 loop: CASSPTGTGQPQHF. The CDR3 bases are TGTGCCAGTAGCCCGACAGGGACGGGACAGCCCCAGCATTTT.

The chain carries TRBV6-5 and TRBJ2-5; 7 positions match TRBD1. V was pared by 8 bases and J by 1 base, with 4 bases of the junction left unmatched. In germline, CDR1 is MNHEY, CDR2 SVGAGI. The CDR3 loop spans 13 amino acids. The CDR3 DNA is TGTGCCAGCTGCGACAGGGCCCAAGAGACCCAGTACTTC. Translation gives CASCDRAQETQYF.

This clonotype appeared many times. This chain joins TRBV9 and TRBJ1-1, with D maybe TRBD1 (5 bases). CDR1 is SGDLS and CDR2 is YYNGEE in the germline V gene. Trimming took off 1 base at V and 1 base at J, with 8 bases between the two ends. CDR3 length: 14 amino acids. CDR3 nucleotide sequence: TGTGCCAGCAGCGTACTGGACACGAACACTGAAGCTTTCTTT. It codes for CASSVLDTNTEAFF. The variable domain in full, with the rest retrieved from reference TRBV9 and TRBJ1-1, is DSGVTQTPKHLITATGQRVTLRCSPRSGDLSVYWYQQSLDQGLQFLIQYYNGEERAKGNILERFSAQQFPDLHSELNLSSLELGDSALYFCASSVLDTNTEAFFGQGTRLTVV.

J is TRBJ1-3 and V is TRBV7-2, with D uncertain. From germline, CDR1 is SGHTA and CDR2 FQGNSA. CDR3 length: 15 residues. V was clipped by 3 bases and J by 0 bases, with 9 bases between them. In DNA, the CDR3 is TGTGCCAGCAGCTTCTCGGAAGGCTCTGGAAACACCATATATTTT. This codes for CASSFSEGSGNTIYF.

DNA for the CDR3: TGTGCCAGCAGCCATATTCCCGAAAGTTCCTATGGCTACACCTTC. Translation gives CASSHIPESSYGYTF. This chain connects TRBV4-2 to TRBJ1-2; D is uncertain. Trimming stripped 3 bases from V and 4 bases from J, with 15 bases between. CDR1 is LGHNA and CDR2 is YNFKEQ in the germline V gene. This CDR3 spans 15 amino acids.

CDR3 residues: CASSPNRDRGPLDEQYF. The CDR3 DNA is TGTGCCAGCAGCCCTAACCGGGACAGGGGACCGCTTGACGAGCAGTACTTC. The gene calls are TRBV7-9 and TRBJ2-7, with TRBD1 matching 10 bases. With 5 bases clipped from V and 5 bases from J, the junction kept 15 bases outside the gene matches. The CDR3 length is 17 residues. The germline V gene encodes CDR1 SEHNR and CDR2 FQNEAQ (reference sequence).

The chain is built from TRBV5-1 and TRBJ1-3; weak D call: TRBD1 (5 bases). V lost 3 bases to trimming and J lost 0 bases, with 10 bases between them. Germline CDR1 and CDR2: SGHRS and YFSETQ. The length of the CDR3 is 15 residues. The chain's CDR3 is CASSWGTLSGNTIYF. CDR3 nucleotides: TGCGCCAGCAGCTGGGGGACCCTCTCTGGAAACACCATATATTTT. Based on the CDR3 plus reference TRBV5-1 and TRBJ1-3, the full variable domain is KAGVTQTPRYLIKTRGQQVTLSCSPISGHRSVSWYQQTPGQGLQFLFEYFSETQRNKGNFPGRFSGRQFSNSRSEMNVSTLELGDSALYLCASSWGTLSGNTIYFGEGSWLTVV.

The V gene is TRBV24-1, the J gene TRBJ1-5; TRBD1 agrees at 11 bases. The CDR3 extends over 14 amino acids. Germline CDR1 reads KGHDR; CDR2 reads SFDVKD. The CDR3 nucleotides are TGTGCTAGGCGCCGGACAGGGGGCGAACAGCCCCAGCATTTT. The encoded protein is CARRRTGGEQPQHF.

The chain recombines TRBV6-5 with TRBJ1-1, with no clear D. CDR1 MNHEY and CDR2 SVGAGI come from the germline V gene. The CDR3 is 12 residues long. V gave up 0 bases and J gave up 6 bases, with 5 bases separating them. The CDR3 nucleotides read TGTGCCAGCAGTTACTCACGGGCTGAAGCTTTCTTT. This sequence encodes CASSYSRAEAFF.

This clonotype was seen repeatedly, ten times or more. The CDR3 region has the DNA TGTGCCAGCAGCTTAGTTAGGACAGGTGTAACTGAAGCTTTCTTT. This gives the protein CASSLVRTGVTEAFF. V gene TRBV7-2 combines with J gene TRBJ1-1, with 7 bases lining up with TRBD1. With V trimmed by 1 base and J by 5 bases, 7 bases remained unmatched. Germline-derived CDR1 and CDR2 are SGHTA and FQGNSA. This CDR3 spans 15 amino acids.

This clonotype was counted ten times or more. V usage is TRBV10-3 and J usage is TRBJ1-5; D gene ambiguous. V lost 10 bases to trimming and J lost 3 bases, with 10 bases between them. The germline V gene has CDR1 ENHRY and CDR2 SYGVKD. This CDR3 comprises 12 residues. CDR3 sequence (DNA): TGTGCCACCATGAACCCCAATCAGCCCCAGCATTTT. It translates to CATMNPNQPQHF.

The sample holds many counts of this clonotype. The gene calls are TRBV7-2 and TRBJ1-2; D is possibly TRBD1 (5 bases). The germline V gene encodes CDR1 SGHTA and CDR2 FQGNSA. Deletions cut 0 bases from V and 1 base from J, with 12 bases between. The CDR3 has 16 amino acids. CDR3 sequence reads: CASSLASGGNNYGYTF. CDR3 DNA sequence: TGTGCCAGCAGCTTAGCGAGCGGGGGGAATAACTATGGCTACACCTTC.

The V and J genes are TRBV7-9 and TRBJ1-1, with 7 bases fitting TRBD1. V shed 6 bases and J 11 bases; nucleotides not matched to a gene: 12. CDR3 length: 13 residues. From germline, CDR1 is SEHNR and CDR2 FQNEAQ (reference sequence). As DNA, the CDR3 is TGTGCCAGCAGTATTCGGACAGGCCTGGACGCTTTCTTT. It specifies CASSIRTGLDAFF.

In nucleotides, the CDR3 is TGCAGTGCTAGATTTGTTGCGTTAAGCTCCTACGAGCAGTACTTC. Translating it yields CSARFVALSSYEQYF. The J gene is TRBJ2-7, the V gene TRBV20-1; no clear D gene. CDR3 length: 15 amino acids. CDR1 DFQATT and CDR2 SNEGSKA come from the germline V gene (reference sequence). The V gene lost 2 bases and the J gene lost 0 bases, with 14 bases spanning the gap.

Ten or more counts support this clonotype. The gene calls are TRBV4-1 and TRBJ1-2; D not resolved. The V end lost 4 bases, the J end lost 1 base, and 10 bases lay between the germline ends. The CDR3 contains 14 residues. Germline V lookup: CDR1 MGHRA, CDR2 YSYEKL. The CDR3 loop reads CASSPGGFNYGYTF. Here the CDR3 DNA reads TGCGCCAGCAGCCCCGGAGGATTTAACTATGGCTACACCTTC.

This clonotype was seen at least ten times. The V and J genes are TRBV7-3 and TRBJ1-1; no definite D call. Trimming left V 3 bases short and J 7 bases short, with 12 bases between. The CDR3 is 13 residues long. Per germline, CDR1 SGHTA and CDR2 FQGTGA. CDR3 loop: CASSLGNRGEAFF. In DNA form, the CDR3 reads TGTGCCAGCAGCTTGGGGAATAGAGGTGAAGCTTTCTTT.

This clonotype has a count of ten or more. The chain recombines TRBV19 with TRBJ1-1; maybe TRBD1 (5 bases). From germline, CDR1 is LNHDA and CDR2 SQIVND (reference sequence). The CDR3 spans 15 residues. Trimming removed 6 bases from V and 4 bases from J, with 18 bases in between. This chain's CDR3 is CASRLTATVGTEAFF. In DNA, the CDR3 is TGTGCCAGTAGGTTGACAGCCACCGTGGGCACTGAAGCTTTCTTT.